This T cell receptor (beta chain) was captured in a study of cytomegalovirus exposure and HLA in healthy donors. Findings and caveats of the study: Both high specificity and high sensitivity reportedly marked the classifier's diagnosis of cytomegalovirus status. Rare TCR sequences predominated, though certain public TCRs were found in many donors.

Researchers ran the PCR with 60 Vbeta and 13 Jbeta primers. TCRdb's copy holds only in-frame clones and misses some; the assay was immunoSEQ multiplex PCR. The table records roughly 200,000 clones, approximately 90% of them present only once. Details on this clone: Its antigen is unknown.

The germline V gene has CDR1 SGHVS and CDR2 FQNEAQ. The CDR3 is 16 amino acids. V shed 2 bases, J shed 0 bases, and the junction held 6 bases outside the gene matches. Among the donors, all were healthy bone marrow donors. The receptor comes from a woman aged 18-30 years in good health and CMV-seronegative. The sample taken for sequencing was PBMCs. The V call is TRBV7-8, the J call TRBJ1-1, with 7 bases lining up with TRBD1. CDR3 sequence: CASSLRAGGMNTEAFF. The CDR3 region has the DNA TGTGCCAGCAGCTTAAGGGCAGGGGGGATGAACACTGAAGCTTTCTTT.